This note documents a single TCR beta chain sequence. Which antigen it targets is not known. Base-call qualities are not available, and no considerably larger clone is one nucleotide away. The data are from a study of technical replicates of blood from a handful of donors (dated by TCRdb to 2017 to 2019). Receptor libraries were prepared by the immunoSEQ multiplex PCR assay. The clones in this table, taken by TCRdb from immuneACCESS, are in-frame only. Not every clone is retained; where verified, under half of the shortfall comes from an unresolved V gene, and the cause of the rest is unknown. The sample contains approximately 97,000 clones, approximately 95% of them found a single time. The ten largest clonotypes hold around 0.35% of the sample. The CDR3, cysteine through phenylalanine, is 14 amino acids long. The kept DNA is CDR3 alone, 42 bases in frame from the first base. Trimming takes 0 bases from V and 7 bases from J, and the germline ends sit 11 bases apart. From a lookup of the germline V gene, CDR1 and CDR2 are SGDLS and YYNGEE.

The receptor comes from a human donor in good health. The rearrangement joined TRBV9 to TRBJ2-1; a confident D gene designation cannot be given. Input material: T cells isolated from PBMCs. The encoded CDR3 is CASSVDLGRNEQFF. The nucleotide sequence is TGTGCCAGCAGCGTAGATCTAGGTAGGAATGAGCAGTTCTTC. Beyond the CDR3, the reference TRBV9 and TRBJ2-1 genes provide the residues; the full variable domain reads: DSGVTQTPKHLITATGQRVTLRCSPRSGDLSVYWYQQSLDQGLQFLIQYYNGEERAKGNILERFSAQQFPDLHSELNLSSLELGDSALYFCASSVDLGRNEQFFGPGTRLTVL.